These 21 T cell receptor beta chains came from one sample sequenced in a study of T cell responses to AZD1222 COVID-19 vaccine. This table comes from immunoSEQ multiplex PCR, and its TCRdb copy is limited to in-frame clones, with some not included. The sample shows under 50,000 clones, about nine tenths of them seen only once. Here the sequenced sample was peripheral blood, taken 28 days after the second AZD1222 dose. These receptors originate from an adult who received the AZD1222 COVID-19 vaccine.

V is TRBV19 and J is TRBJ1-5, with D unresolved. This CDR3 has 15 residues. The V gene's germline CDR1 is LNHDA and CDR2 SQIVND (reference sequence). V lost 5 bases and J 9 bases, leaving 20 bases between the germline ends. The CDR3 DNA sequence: TGTGCCAGTAGTCCGCGGGCCCTAACCCCTCGGCCCCAGCATTTT. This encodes CASSPRALTPRPQHF.

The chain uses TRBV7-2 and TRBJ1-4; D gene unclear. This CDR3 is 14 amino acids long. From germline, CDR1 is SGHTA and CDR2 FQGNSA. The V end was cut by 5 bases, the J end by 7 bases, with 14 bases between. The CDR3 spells CASSLRIVGEKLFF. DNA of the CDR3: TGTGCCAGCAGCCTAAGGATAGTGGGTGAAAAACTGTTTTTT.

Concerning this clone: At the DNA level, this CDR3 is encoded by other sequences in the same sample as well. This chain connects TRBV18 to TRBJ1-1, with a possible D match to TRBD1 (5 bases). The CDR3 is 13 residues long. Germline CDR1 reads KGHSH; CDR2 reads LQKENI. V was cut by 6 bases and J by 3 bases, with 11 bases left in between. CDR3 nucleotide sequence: TGTGCCAGCTCCCCGGGGGGGGACACTGAAGCTTTCTTT. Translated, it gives CASSPGGDTEAFF.

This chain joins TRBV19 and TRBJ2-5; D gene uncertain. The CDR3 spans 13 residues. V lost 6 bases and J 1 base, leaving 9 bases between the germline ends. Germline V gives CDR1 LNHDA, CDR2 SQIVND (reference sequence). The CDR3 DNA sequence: TGTGCCAGTAGCCCTGGTCCCCAAGAGACCCAGTACTTC. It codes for CASSPGPQETQYF. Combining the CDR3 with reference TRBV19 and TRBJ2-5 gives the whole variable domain DGGITQSPKYLFRKEGQNVTLSCEQNLNHDAMYWYRQDPGQGLRLIYYSQIVNDFQKGDIAEGYSVSREKKESFPLTVTSAQKNPTAFYLCASSPGPQETQYFGPGTRLLVL.

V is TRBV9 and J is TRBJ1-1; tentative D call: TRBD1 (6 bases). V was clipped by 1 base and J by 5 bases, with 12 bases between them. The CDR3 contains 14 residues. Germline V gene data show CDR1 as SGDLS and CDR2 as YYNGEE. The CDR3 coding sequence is TGTGCCAGCAGCGTAAGAGACAGGCCTACTGAAGCTTTCTTT. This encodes CASSVRDRPTEAFF.

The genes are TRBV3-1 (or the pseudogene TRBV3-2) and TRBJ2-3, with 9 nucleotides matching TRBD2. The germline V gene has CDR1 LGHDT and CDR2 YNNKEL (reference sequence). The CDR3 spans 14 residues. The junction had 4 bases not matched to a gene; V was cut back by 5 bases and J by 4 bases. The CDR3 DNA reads TGTGCCAGCAGCTTAAGACTAGCGGCAGATACGCAGTATTTT. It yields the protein CASSLRLAADTQYF.

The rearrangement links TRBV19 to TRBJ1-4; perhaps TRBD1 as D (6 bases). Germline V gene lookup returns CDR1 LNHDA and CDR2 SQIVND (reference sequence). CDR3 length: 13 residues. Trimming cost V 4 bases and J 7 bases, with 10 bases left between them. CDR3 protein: CASSRGHGEKLFF. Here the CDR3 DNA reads TGTGCCAGTAGTAGGGGACATGGTGAAAAACTGTTTTTT.

CDR3 residues: CASRIAGGPDTQYF. In nucleotides, the CDR3 is TGTGCCAGCAGGATAGCGGGAGGGCCAGATACGCAGTATTTT. V and J are TRBV2 and TRBJ2-3; 11 nucleotides agree with TRBD2. In germline, CDR1 is SNHLY, CDR2 FYNNEI. This CDR3 has 14 residues. The J segment lost 4 bases and the V segment lost 6 bases, leaving 3 bases of the junction unmatched.

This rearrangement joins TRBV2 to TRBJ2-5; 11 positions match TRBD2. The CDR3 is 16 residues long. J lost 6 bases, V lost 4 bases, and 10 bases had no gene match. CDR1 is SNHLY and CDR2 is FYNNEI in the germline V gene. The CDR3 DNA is TGTGCCAGCAGTGGTTTTAGCGGGGGGGCCGCGAAGACCCAGTACTTC. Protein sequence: CASSGFSGGAAKTQYF.

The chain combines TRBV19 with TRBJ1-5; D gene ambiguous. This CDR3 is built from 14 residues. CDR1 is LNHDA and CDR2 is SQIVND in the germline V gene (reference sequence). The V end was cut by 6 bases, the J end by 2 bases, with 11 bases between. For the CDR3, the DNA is TGTGCCAGTAGCCCGGGATCGGGCAATCAGCCCCAGCATTTT. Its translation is CASSPGSGNQPQHF.

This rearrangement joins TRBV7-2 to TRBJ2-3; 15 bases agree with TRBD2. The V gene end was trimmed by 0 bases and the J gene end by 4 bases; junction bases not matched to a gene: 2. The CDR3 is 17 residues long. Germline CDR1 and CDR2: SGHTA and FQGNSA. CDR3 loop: CASSLAGLAGGPDTQYF. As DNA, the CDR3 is TGTGCCAGCAGCTTAGCCGGACTAGCGGGAGGGCCAGATACGCAGTATTTT.

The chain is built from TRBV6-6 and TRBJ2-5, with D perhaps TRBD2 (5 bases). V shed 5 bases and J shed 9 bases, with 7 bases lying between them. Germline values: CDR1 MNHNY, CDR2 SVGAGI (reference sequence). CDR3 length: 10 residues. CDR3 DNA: TGTGCCAGCAGTCGGGGTGCCCAGTACTTC. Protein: CASSRGAQYF.

In nucleotides, the CDR3 is TGTGCCAGCAGCTTTCGAGGGGGCCTCGCTAACTACAATGAGCAGTTCTTC. Residues: CASSFRGGLANYNEQFF. J is TRBJ2-1 and V is TRBV11-3; 7 nucleotides agree with TRBD1. The CDR3 has 17 residues. From germline, CDR1 is SGHNT and CDR2 YENEEA. The V and J ends lost 3 bases and 3 bases, in that order; junction bases with no gene match: 11. Drawing the rest from reference TRBV11-3 and TRBJ2-1, the complete variable domain is EAGVVQSPRYKIIEKKQPVAFWCNPISGHNTLYWYLQNLGQGPELLIRYENEEAVDDSQLPKDRFSAERLKGVDSTLKIQPAELGDSAVYLCASSFRGGLANYNEQFFGPGTRLTVL.

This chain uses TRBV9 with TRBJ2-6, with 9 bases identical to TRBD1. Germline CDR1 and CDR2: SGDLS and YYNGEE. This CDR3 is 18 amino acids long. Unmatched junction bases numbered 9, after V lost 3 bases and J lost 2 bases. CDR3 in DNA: TGTGCCAGCAGCGCCGCCGGGACAGGGATAGCTGGGGCCAACGTCCTGACTTTC. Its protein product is CASSAAGTGIAGANVLTF.

The DNA for the CDR3 is TGTGCCACCAGCGCGAGGCGTCTCTCCTACGAGCAGTACTTC. This sequence encodes CATSARRLSYEQYF. J is TRBJ2-7 and V is TRBV15; D is ambiguous. CDR1 LNHNV and CDR2 YYDKDF come from the germline V gene (reference sequence). Trimming removed 5 bases at V and 0 bases at J, with 11 bases between. The CDR3 is made up of 14 amino acids. Full variable domain (missing parts from reference TRBV15 and TRBJ2-7): DAMVIQNPRYQVTQFGKPVTLSCSQTLNHNVMYWYQQKSSQAPKLLFHYYDKDFNNEADTPDNFQSRRPNTSFCFLDIRSPGLGDTAMYLCATSARRLSYEQYFGPGTRLTVT.

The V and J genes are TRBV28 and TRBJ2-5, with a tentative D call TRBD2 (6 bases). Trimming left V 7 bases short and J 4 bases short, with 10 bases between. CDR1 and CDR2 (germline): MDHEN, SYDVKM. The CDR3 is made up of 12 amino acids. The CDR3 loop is CASNYGRETQYF. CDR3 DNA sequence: TGTGCCAGCAATTACGGGAGAGAGACCCAGTACTTC. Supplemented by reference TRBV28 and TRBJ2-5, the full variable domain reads DVKVTQSSRYLVKRTGEKVFLECVQDMDHENMFWYRQDPGLGLRLIYFSYDVKMKEKGDIPEGYSVSREKKERFSLILESASTNQTSMYLCASNYGRETQYFGPGTRLLVL.

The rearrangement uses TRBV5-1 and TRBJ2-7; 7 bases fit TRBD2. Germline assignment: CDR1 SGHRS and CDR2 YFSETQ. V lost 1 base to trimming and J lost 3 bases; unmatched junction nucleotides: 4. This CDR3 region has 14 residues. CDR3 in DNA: TGCGCCAGCAGCTTGATAGGCGGGAGCTACGAGCAGTACTTC. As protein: CASSLIGGSYEQYF.

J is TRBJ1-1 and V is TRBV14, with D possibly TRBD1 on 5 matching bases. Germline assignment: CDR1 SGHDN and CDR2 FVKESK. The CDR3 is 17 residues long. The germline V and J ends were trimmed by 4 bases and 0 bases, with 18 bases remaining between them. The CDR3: CASSPVTGRWVNTEAFF. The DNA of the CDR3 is TGTGCCAGCAGCCCCGTGACGGGACGCTGGGTGAACACTGAAGCTTTCTTT.

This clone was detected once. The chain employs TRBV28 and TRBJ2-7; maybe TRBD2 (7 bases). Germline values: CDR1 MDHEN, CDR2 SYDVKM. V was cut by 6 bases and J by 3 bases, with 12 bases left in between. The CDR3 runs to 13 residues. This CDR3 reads CASRGGRYYEQYF. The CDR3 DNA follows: TGTGCCAGCAGGGGGGGGCGGTACTACGAGCAGTACTTC.

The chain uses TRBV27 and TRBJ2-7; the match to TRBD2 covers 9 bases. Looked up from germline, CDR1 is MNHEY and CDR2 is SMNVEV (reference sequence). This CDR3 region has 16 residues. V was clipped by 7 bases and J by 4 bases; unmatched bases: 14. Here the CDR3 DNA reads TGTGCCAGCAAATTGCTAGCGGGATTGAGTGAGTACGAGCAGTACTTC. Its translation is CASKLLAGLSEYEQYF.

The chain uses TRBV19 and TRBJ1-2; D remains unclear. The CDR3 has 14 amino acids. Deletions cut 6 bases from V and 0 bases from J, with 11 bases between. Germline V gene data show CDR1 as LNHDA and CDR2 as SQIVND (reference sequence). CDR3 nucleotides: TGTGCCAGTAGCCCTACGGTGTCTAACTATGGCTACACCTTC. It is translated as CASSPTVSNYGYTF.